The clone carrying this T cell receptor (beta chain) was seen just once. The CDR3 spans 15 residues. Germline CDR1 and CDR2: MNHEY and SVGAGI. Trimming took off 6 bases at V and 0 bases at J, with 12 bases between the two ends. This specimen belongs to a study of blood T cell repertoires in COVID-19. Libraries were prepared by immunoSEQ multiplex PCR; TCRdb keeps only in-frame clonotypes and omits some of them. The data hold approximately 150,000 clones, with roughly 86% observed a single time. The TCR originated in a woman aged 80 or over with COVID-19, enrolled during active disease. Sequenced: peripheral blood. This chain joins TRBV6-5 and TRBJ1-5, with D possibly being TRBD1 (5 bases). The CDR3 protein is CASRITGDSNQPQHF. CDR3 nucleotide sequence: TGTGCCAGCAGGATCACAGGAGATAGCAATCAGCCCCAGCATTTT.